The 3 T cell receptor beta chains reported below all come from one sample, sequenced in a study of blood T cell dynamics during melanoma immunotherapy. As to time point: week 3, after first cycle of checkpoint inhibitor. The data were produced by immunoSEQ multiplex PCR, yet TCRdb's version contains in-frame clones alone and is incomplete. Of roughly 12,000 clones in the sample, almost 85% were seen once. This sample comprised blood, obtained from a patient treated with checkpoint blockade. These receptors originate from a human donor with melanoma.

In DNA, the CDR3 is TGTGCCAGCAGCTTGGGGACGAATAATGAAAAACTGTTTTTT. This translates into CASSLGTNNEKLFF. The V gene is TRBV11-3, the J gene TRBJ1-4, with D possibly TRBD1 on 5 matching bases. There are 14 residues in the CDR3. CDR1 is SGHNT, CDR2 YENEEA, per germline. The ends were cut back, 3 bases at V and 4 bases at J, with 9 bases in the middle.

The chain employs TRBV4-3 and TRBJ1-2; 7 positions agree with TRBD1. J lost 4 bases, V lost 1 base, and 9 bases had no gene match. Germline assignment: CDR1 LGHNA and CDR2 YSLEER. This CDR3 has 16 residues. This CDR3 reads CASSQVTGDNFYGYTF. CDR3 sequence (DNA): TGCGCCAGCAGCCAAGTTACAGGGGACAATTTCTATGGCTACACCTTC.

This clone was recorded only once. The V gene is TRBV23-1, the J gene TRBJ2-2; 7 bases are shared with TRBD2. TRBV23-1 is given ORF status, its function remaining uncertain. The CDR3 sequence is 13 residues long. V shed 3 bases, J shed 7 bases, and the junction held 2 bases outside the gene matches. The DNA for the CDR3 is TGCGCCAGCAGTCACCGGGAGGACGGGGAGCTGTTTTTT. Translated, it gives CASSHREDGELFF.